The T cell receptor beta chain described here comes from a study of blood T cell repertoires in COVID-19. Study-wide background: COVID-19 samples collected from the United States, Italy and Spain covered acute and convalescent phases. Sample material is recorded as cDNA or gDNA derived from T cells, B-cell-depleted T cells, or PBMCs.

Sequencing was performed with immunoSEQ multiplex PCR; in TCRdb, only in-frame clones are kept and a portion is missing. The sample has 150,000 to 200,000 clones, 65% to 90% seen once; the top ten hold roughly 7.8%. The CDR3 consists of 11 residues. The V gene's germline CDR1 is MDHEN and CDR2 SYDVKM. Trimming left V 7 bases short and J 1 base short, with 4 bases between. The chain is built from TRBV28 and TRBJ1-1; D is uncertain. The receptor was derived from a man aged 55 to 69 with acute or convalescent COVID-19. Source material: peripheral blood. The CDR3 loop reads CASIKNTEAFF. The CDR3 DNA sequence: TGTGCCAGCATCAAGAACACTGAAGCTTTCTTT.